This is a list of T cell receptor beta chains from one sample in a study of CD8 T cells in ankylosing spondylitis. TCRdb itself ran the 5' RACE reads through MiXCR, one entry per CDR3 protein. The repertoire has a few hundred thousand distinct CDR3 sequences, about 10% of them found once; the top ten carry 21%. Sequenced input: blood, either unsorted or a sorted T cell fraction (not recorded which). The source of these receptors is a male donor with ankylosing spondylitis or in good health (not recorded which). The CDR3 runs from the conserved cysteine through the conserved F or W.

V gene: TRBV27; CDR3 protein: CASSFGQGKSYEQYF
V gene: TRBV20-1; CDR3 protein: CSANRLADSYEQYF
V gene: TRBV6-4; CDR3 protein: CASSAGALGNNEQFF
V gene: TRBV20-1; CDR3 protein: CSARDGGGWGYTF
V gene: TRBV7-8; CDR3 protein: CASSLQGLSYEQYF
V gene: TRBV12-3/TRBV12-4; CDR3 protein: CGWEDDTGELFF
V gene: TRBV20-1; CDR3 protein: CSAEPGLAGGEDEQFF
V gene: TRBV5-4; CDR3 protein: CASSIAGLEKLFF
V gene: TRBV5-1; CDR3 protein: CASSSLAGGPVEQFF
V gene: TRBV20-1; CDR3 protein: CSASGGDATVSNEQFF
V gene: TRBV7-3; CDR3 protein: CASSLTSGQYETQYF
V gene: TRBV5-5; CDR3 protein: CASSTGTVSSNYGYTF
V gene: TRBV10-3; CDR3 protein: CAISESRRENTGELFF
V gene: TRBV10-3; CDR3 protein: CAITRTGENTEAFF
V gene: TRBV20-1; CDR3 protein: CSAQPGNYNEQFF
V gene: TRBV9; CDR3 protein: CASSVAGTDTQYF
V gene: TRBV7-7; CDR3 protein: CASSLDLLSYEQYF
V gene: TRBV7-9; CDR3 protein: CASSRDRQETQYF
V gene: TRBV5-1; CDR3 protein: CASSWDTGADTQYF
V gene: TRBV7-9; CDR3 protein: CASSRGEQPQHF
V gene: TRBV29-1; CDR3 protein: CSVFSFITDTQYF
V gene: TRBV12-3/TRBV12-4; CDR3 protein: CASSLIAPQGARGNTIYF
V gene: TRBV20-1; CDR3 protein: CSASPPGTGGGYEQYF
V gene: TRBV7-6; CDR3 protein: CASSLARTSGGDTQYF
V gene: TRBV23-1; CDR3 protein: CARKTGEYSNQPQHF
V gene: TRBV12-3/TRBV12-4; CDR3 protein: CASSFMNTEAFF
V gene: TRBV12-3/TRBV12-4; CDR3 protein: CASSAGLLAGELFF
V gene: TRBV24-1; CDR3 protein: CATSDLPTTTGELFF
V gene: TRBV15; CDR3 protein: CATSRDLNSYEQYF
V gene: TRBV15; CDR3 protein: CATSTPGAKNIQYF
V gene: TRBV5-6; CDR3 protein: CASSVQGSPYYGYTF
V gene: TRBV20-1; CDR3 protein: CSAREPAGSQETQYF
V gene: TRBV5-1; CDR3 protein: CASSLIVPGGASNEQYF
V gene: TRBV4-1; CDR3 protein: CASSQSLRRDGGTYNEQFF
V gene: TRBV5-4; CDR3 protein: CASSLNFEYEQYF
V gene: TRBV28; CDR3 protein: CASSPAAFGPYEQYF
V gene: TRBV7-2; CDR3 protein: CASSLRGSSYNEQFF
V gene: TRBV11-3; CDR3 protein: CASSLSIAGGLNEQFF
V gene: TRBV2; CDR3 protein: CASGEGQGVFGYTF
V gene: TRBV6-1; CDR3 protein: CASHPGRQVETQYF
V gene: TRBV12-3/TRBV12-4; CDR3 protein: CASTLGGGGQETQYF
V gene: TRBV9; CDR3 protein: CASDRTGGFSEQYF
V gene: TRBV5-5; CDR3 protein: CASSPDILRNQPQHF